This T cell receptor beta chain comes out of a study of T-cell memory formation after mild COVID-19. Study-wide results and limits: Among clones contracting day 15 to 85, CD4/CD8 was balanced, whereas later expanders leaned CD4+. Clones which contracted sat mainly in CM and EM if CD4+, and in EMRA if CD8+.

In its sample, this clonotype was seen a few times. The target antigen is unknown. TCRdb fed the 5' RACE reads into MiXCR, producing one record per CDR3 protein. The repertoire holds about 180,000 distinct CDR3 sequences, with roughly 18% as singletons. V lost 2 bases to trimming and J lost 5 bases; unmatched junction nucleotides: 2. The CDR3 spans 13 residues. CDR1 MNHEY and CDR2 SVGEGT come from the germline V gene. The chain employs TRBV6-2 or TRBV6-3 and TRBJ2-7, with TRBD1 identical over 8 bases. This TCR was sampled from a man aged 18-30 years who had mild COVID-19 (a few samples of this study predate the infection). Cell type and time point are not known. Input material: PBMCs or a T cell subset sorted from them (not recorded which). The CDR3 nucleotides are TGTGCCAGCAGTTACGCAGGGGGCAACGAGCAGTACGTC. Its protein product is CASSYAGGNEQYV.